The rows below give T cell receptor beta chains drawn from one sample of a study of CD8+CD57+ T cells in acquired aplastic anemia. TCRdb ran MiXCR on the reads and lists one entry per CDR3 protein. In the table there are a few hundred thousand distinct CDR3 sequences, around 60% of which are singletons. The material sequenced was sorted CD4+, CD8+, or CD8+CD57+ T cells (not recorded which) from PBMCs. Receptor source: a human donor in good health. Both conserved end residues are part of each CDR3. D genes are given only for firm matches. Some rows have no size entry. The others give once, few or many, or a class for an expanded clone.

len: 15
j_gene: TRBJ1-2
v_gene: TRBV4-2
d_gene: NA
abundance: NA
CDR3nt: TGTGCCAGCAGCCAAGATCCCCCAGGACGCGGTGGCTACACCTTC
CDR3aa: CASSQDPPGRGGYTF

len: 13
j_gene: TRBJ1-3
v_gene: TRBV7-8
d_gene: NA
abundance: few
CDR3nt: TGTGCCAGCAGCTTGACAGCTGGAAACACCATATATTTT
CDR3aa: CASSLTAGNTIYF

len: 14
j_gene: TRBJ1-6
v_gene: TRBV7-9
d_gene: NA
abundance: NA
CDR3nt: TGTGCCATCTCCCAAAAGGACAATAATTCACCCCTCCACTTT
CDR3aa: CAISQKDNNSPLHF

len: 14
j_gene: TRBJ2-1
v_gene: TRBV7-9
d_gene: TRBD2
abundance: NA
CDR3nt: TGTGCCAGCAGCTTGCTAGCGGGAGGCAATGAGCAGTTCTTC
CDR3aa: CASSLLAGGNEQFF

len: 13
j_gene: TRBJ1-2
v_gene: TRBV15
d_gene: NA
abundance: NA
CDR3nt: TGTGCCACCAGGGGGCAGGGAGACTATGGCTACACCTTC
CDR3aa: CATRGQGDYGYTF

len: 12
j_gene: TRBJ1-1
v_gene: TRBV12-3/TRBV12-4
d_gene: NA
abundance: NA
CDR3nt: TGTGCCAGCGAGAAGGCCTTCGGAGAAGCTTTCTTT
CDR3aa: CASEKAFGEAFF

len: 15
j_gene: TRBJ1-3
v_gene: TRBV25-1
d_gene: TRBD1
abundance: NA
CDR3nt: TGTGCCAGTATCCAAGACAGGGTCGACGGAAACACCATATATTTT
CDR3aa: CASIQDRVDGNTIYF

len: 14
j_gene: TRBJ1-5
v_gene: TRBV11-2
d_gene: NA
abundance: NA
CDR3nt: TGTGCCAGCAGCCCGGGGATGGGCATTCAGCCCCAGCATTTT
CDR3aa: CASSPGMGIQPQHF

len: 13
j_gene: TRBJ1-2
v_gene: TRBV7-2
d_gene: NA
abundance: NA
CDR3nt: TGTGCCAGCAGCTTCGACGGGATGGATGGCTACACCTTC
CDR3aa: CASSFDGMDGYTF

len: 15
j_gene: TRBJ2-7
v_gene: TRBV12-3/TRBV12-4
d_gene: NA
abundance: NA
CDR3nt: TGTGCCAGCAGTTTAGGAACAGCTAAAACCTACGAGCAGTACTTC
CDR3aa: CASSLGTAKTYEQYF

len: 15
j_gene: TRBJ2-7
v_gene: TRBV5-1
d_gene: TRBD1
abundance: NA
CDR3nt: TGCGCCAGCAGCTTGGGACAGGGGATATCCTACGAGCAGTACTTC
CDR3aa: CASSLGQGISYEQYF

len: 14
j_gene: TRBJ1-2
v_gene: TRBV14
d_gene: NA
abundance: NA
CDR3nt: TGTGCCAGCAGTGCGGGGACCGTCCTCGGTGGCTACACCTTC
CDR3aa: CASSAGTVLGGYTF

len: 12
j_gene: TRBJ2-7
v_gene: TRBV20-1
d_gene: NA
abundance: NA
CDR3nt: TGCAGTGCCGGGGGCAGCGCCTACGAGCAGTACTTC
CDR3aa: CSAGGSAYEQYF

len: 16
j_gene: TRBJ1-5
v_gene: TRBV6-6
d_gene: TRBD1
abundance: many
CDR3nt: TGTGCCAGCAGTGGGGGGACAGTGTATAGCAATCAGCCCCAGCATTTT
CDR3aa: CASSGGTVYSNQPQHF

len: 14
j_gene: TRBJ2-3
v_gene: TRBV29-1
d_gene: NA
abundance: once
CDR3nt: TGCAGCGTTGAAGACTTGGGAAGCACAGATACGCAGTATTTT
CDR3aa: CSVEDLGSTDTQYF

len: 15
j_gene: TRBJ2-5
v_gene: TRBV9
d_gene: NA
abundance: NA
CDR3nt: TGTGCCAGCAGTGTACTTCCAGGGGGGGCAGAGACCCAGTACTTC
CDR3aa: CASSVLPGGAETQYF

len: 12
j_gene: TRBJ2-7
v_gene: TRBV5-1
d_gene: NA
abundance: few
CDR3nt: TGCGCCAGCAGCTTGGACTTCTACGAGCAGTACTTC
CDR3aa: CASSLDFYEQYF